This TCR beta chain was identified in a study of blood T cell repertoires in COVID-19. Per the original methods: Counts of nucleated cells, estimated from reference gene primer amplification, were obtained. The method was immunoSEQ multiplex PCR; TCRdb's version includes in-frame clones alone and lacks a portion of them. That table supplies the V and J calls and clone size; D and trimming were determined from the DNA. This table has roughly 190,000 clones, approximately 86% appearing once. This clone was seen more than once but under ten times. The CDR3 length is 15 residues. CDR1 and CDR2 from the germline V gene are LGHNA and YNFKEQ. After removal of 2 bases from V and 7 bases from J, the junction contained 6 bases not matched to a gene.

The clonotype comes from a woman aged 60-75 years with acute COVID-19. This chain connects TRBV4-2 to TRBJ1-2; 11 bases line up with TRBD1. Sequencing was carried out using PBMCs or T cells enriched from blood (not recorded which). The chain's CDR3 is CASSQLMDRGLGYTF. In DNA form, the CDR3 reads TGTGCCAGCAGCCAACTAATGGACAGGGGGCTTGGCTACACCTTC.